This T cell receptor beta chain was observed in a study of early T cells in non-severe SARS-CoV-2 infection. At the level of the study: Unpaired chains resulted from sequencing bulk RNA of unsorted whole blood.

Each single cDNA molecule received a unique molecular identifier. MiXCR, applied by TCRdb to the 5' RACE reads, yields one record per CDR3 protein. Found here are tens of thousands of distinct CDR3 sequences, about 11% of them singletons; the top ten hold about 12%. Study-level points and caveats: VDJdb matching, biased toward anti-spike CD8 responses, missed private and CD4 specificities.

Remarks on this clonotype: The antigen remains undetermined.

The germline gives CDR1 LGHDT, CDR2 YNNKEL (reference sequence). V shed 3 bases and J shed 0 bases, with 14 bases lying between them. CDR3 length equals 16 residues. The chain joins TRBV3-1 to TRBJ2-5, with D possibly TRBD2 on 6 matching bases. The sequencing here drew on whole blood, taken at baseline. The clonotype originates from an adult who was a healthcare worker with PCR-confirmed SARS-CoV-2 infection or an uninfected control (not recorded which). The CDR3 spells CASSHGLRGNQETQYF. The CDR3 nucleotides are TGTGCCAGCAGCCACGGTCTCCGGGGGAACCAAGAGACCCAGTACTTC.